This is a list of T cell receptor beta chains from one sample in a study of blood T cell repertoires in COVID-19. TCRdb's table, derived via immunoSEQ multiplex PCR, lists solely in-frame clones and lacks some. Among about 94,000 clones listed, approximately 84% were seen once. Sequences were obtained from peripheral blood. The receptors originated from a man aged 60 to 69 with acute or convalescent COVID-19. The CDR3 runs from the conserved cysteine through the conserved F or W. The order of the fields is V gene, J gene, CDR3 protein.

V gene: TRBV12-3/TRBV12-4
J gene: TRBJ1-2
CDR3 protein: CASSFTGVGGYTF

V gene: TRBV13
J gene: TRBJ1-6
CDR3 protein: CASSLGGGIPLHF

V gene: TRBV18
J gene: TRBJ2-3
CDR3 protein: CASSPSYRASTDTQYF

V gene: TRBV5-4
J gene: TRBJ2-1
CDR3 protein: CASSLARGKQFF

V gene: TRBV9
J gene: TRBJ2-3
CDR3 protein: CASSLPGAAGDTQYF

V gene: TRBV5-8
J gene: TRBJ2-5
CDR3 protein: CASSLRGSKGETQYF

V gene: TRBV19
J gene: TRBJ1-2
CDR3 protein: CASSIGGINYGYTF

V gene: TRBV9
J gene: TRBJ1-4
CDR3 protein: CASSDSTTNEKLFF

V gene: TRBV6-5
J gene: TRBJ2-3
CDR3 protein: CASSSSGEGDTQYF

V gene: TRBV2
J gene: TRBJ1-1
CDR3 protein: CASTQQGTNTEAFF

V gene: TRBV5-1
J gene: TRBJ2-5
CDR3 protein: CASSLGDRRGETQYF

V gene: TRBV6-2/TRBV6-3
J gene: TRBJ1-2
CDR3 protein: CASSFTGIGGYTF

V gene: TRBV5-1
J gene: TRBJ1-2
CDR3 protein: CASSLDSYGYTF

V gene: TRBV11-2
J gene: TRBJ2-7
CDR3 protein: CASSPMGGYEQYF

V gene: TRBV2
J gene: TRBJ1-2
CDR3 protein: CASTFSVTGTYGYTF

V gene: TRBV5-8
J gene: TRBJ1-4
CDR3 protein: CASSLERAGGPTNEKLFF

V gene: TRBV19
J gene: TRBJ1-1
CDR3 protein: CASSTWPDMNTEAFF

V gene: TRBV21-1
J gene: TRBJ1-1
CDR3 protein: CASSDRTGGTNTEAFF

V gene: TRBV3-1/TRBV3-2
J gene: TRBJ2-2
CDR3 protein: CASSQMSGVNTGELFF

V gene: TRBV9
J gene: TRBJ2-1
CDR3 protein: CASSVMAGSYNEQFF

V gene: TRBV27
J gene: TRBJ2-2
CDR3 protein: CASSLSRGQVLNTGELFF

V gene: TRBV19
J gene: TRBJ1-1
CDR3 protein: CASSSGDLNTEAFF

V gene: TRBV30
J gene: TRBJ1-2
CDR3 protein: CAWSVNRRGYTF

V gene: TRBV6-5
J gene: TRBJ1-3
CDR3 protein: CASSFSQGSAGNTIYF

V gene: TRBV3-1/TRBV3-2
J gene: TRBJ1-5
CDR3 protein: CASSQSNGNQPQHF

V gene: TRBV6-5
J gene: TRBJ1-4
CDR3 protein: CASRQNSATNEKLFF

V gene: TRBV5-4
J gene: TRBJ1-1
CDR3 protein: CASSRWAEGRYTEAFF

V gene: TRBV20-1
J gene: TRBJ1-1
CDR3 protein: CSAPGPTEAFF

V gene: TRBV5-1
J gene: TRBJ1-1
CDR3 protein: CASSLLTPLNTEAFF

V gene: TRBV6-6
J gene: TRBJ2-7
CDR3 protein: CASSYSIAASQEQYF

V gene: TRBV19
J gene: TRBJ1-1
CDR3 protein: CASSISGSTEAFF

V gene: TRBV9
J gene: TRBJ1-3
CDR3 protein: CASSGLSGGSGNTIYF

V gene: TRBV12-3/TRBV12-4
J gene: TRBJ1-6
CDR3 protein: CASTAGSPLHF

V gene: TRBV24-1
J gene: TRBJ1-2
CDR3 protein: CATSVTGGAFGGYTF

V gene: TRBV6-4
J gene: TRBJ1-5
CDR3 protein: CASSDPGRTQNSNQPQHF

V gene: TRBV9
J gene: TRBJ1-5
CDR3 protein: CASSVEGSPNQPQHF

V gene: TRBV6-5
J gene: TRBJ2-1
CDR3 protein: CASSQNPAVEQFF